One sample yielded the 9 T cell receptor beta chains listed below, sequenced in a study of blood T cell repertoires in COVID-19. Assay used: immunoSEQ multiplex PCR; TCRdb lists only in-frame clones, some missing. The sample has about 240,000 clones, 65% to 90% seen once. Source material: peripheral blood. Receptor source: a man between 45 and 60 years old with COVID-19, enrolled during active disease.

The chain has TRBV5-3 and TRBJ2-3; D is uncertain. Being an ORF, TRBV5-3 has a function that is uncertain. Trimming took off 0 bases at V and 5 bases at J, with 13 bases between the two ends. CDR3 length: 15 amino acids. CDR3 sequence reads: CARSLDPSELDTQYF. The CDR3 DNA reads as TGTGCCAGAAGCTTGGACCCCTCGGAGTTAGATACGCAGTATTTT.

The chain is built from TRBV30 and TRBJ2-3; tentative D call: TRBD1 (6 bases). There are 15 residues in the CDR3. Trimming shortened V by 0 bases and J by 2 bases, and 12 bases separated the two germline ends. The germline V gene encodes CDR1 GTSNPN and CDR2 SVGIG (reference sequence). The CDR3 region is CAWSVIQGYTDTQYF. The CDR3 region has the DNA TGTGCCTGGAGTGTGATACAGGGATACACAGATACGCAGTATTTT.

The CDR3 spells CASSPGTALYGYTF. The CDR3 bases are TGTGCCAGCAGCCCCGGGACAGCTCTTTATGGCTACACCTTC. The chain is built from TRBV7-9 and TRBJ1-2, with TRBD1 matching 7 bases. There are 14 residues in the CDR3. The J segment lost 5 bases and the V segment lost 5 bases, leaving 8 bases of the junction unmatched. The germline gives CDR1 SEHNR, CDR2 FQNEAQ (reference sequence).

As to this clone: Just one base apart from a much larger clone, this may be a read error. At the DNA level, this CDR3 is encoded by other sequences in the same sample as well. V gene TRBV7-9 combines with J gene TRBJ1-5, with TRBD1 matching 8 bases. V shed 1 base and J 2 bases; nucleotides not matched to a gene: 1. CDR3 size: 15 residues. Germline assignment: CDR1 SEHNR and CDR2 FQNEAQ (reference sequence). CDR3: CASSLVGQGNQPQHF. The CDR3, as DNA: TGTGCCAGCAGCTTAGTGGGACAGGGCAATCAGCCCCAGCATTTT.

V usage is TRBV18 and J usage is TRBJ2-1; 8 nucleotides align to TRBD2. V dropped 2 bases and J dropped 3; count of bases not matched to a gene: 12. Germline assignment: CDR1 KGHSH and CDR2 LQKENI. There are 18 residues in the CDR3. The CDR3 loop reads CASSPRGGAGDNYNEQFF. DNA of the CDR3: TGTGCCAGCTCACCAAGGGGAGGAGCGGGGGATAACTACAATGAGCAGTTCTTC.

Points on this clone: Other nucleotide sequences in the sample specify the same CDR3. The genes are TRBV11-3 and TRBJ1-1; no clear D. This CDR3 spans 13 amino acids. V was trimmed by 3 bases and J by 1 base, leaving 6 bases between them. Germline V gene sequence: CDR1 SGHNT, CDR2 YENEEA. The CDR3 here is CASSFTRNTEAFF. The CDR3 DNA follows: TGTGCCAGCAGCTTCACTAGGAACACTGAAGCTTTCTTT.

The rearrangement joins TRBV18 to TRBJ1-5, with 7 bases matching TRBD1. The CDR3 is 17 residues long. After removal of 2 bases from V and 3 bases from J, the junction contained 10 bases not matched to a gene. CDR1 is KGHSH, CDR2 LQKENI, per germline. CDR3 sequence: CASSPSQGDYANQPQHF. CDR3 in DNA: TGTGCCAGCTCACCAAGTCAGGGGGATTATGCCAATCAGCCCCAGCATTTT. The full variable domain, with the rest looked up from reference TRBV18 and TRBJ1-5, is NAGVMQNPRHLVRRRGQEARLRCSPMKGHSHVYWYRQLPEEGLKFMVYLQKENIIDESGMPKERFSAEFPKEGPSILRIQQVVRGDSAAYFCASSPSQGDYANQPQHFGDGTRLSIL.

The J gene is TRBJ2-1, the V gene TRBV5-1; the match to TRBD2 covers 8 bases. Germline-derived CDR1 and CDR2 are SGHRS and YFSETQ. J gave up 0 bases and V 4 bases, and 6 bases lay outside the gene matches. CDR3 size: 16 residues. CDR3 amino acids: CASSNTAGASYNEQFF. As DNA, the CDR3 is TGCGCCAGCAGCAACACAGCGGGGGCCTCCTACAATGAGCAGTTCTTC.

This clone occurred once. V is TRBV6-4 and J is TRBJ2-3; 9 bases are shared with TRBD2. From germline, CDR1 is MRHNA and CDR2 SNTAGT. The CDR3 is 15 residues long. V shed 6 bases and J 6 bases; nucleotides not matched to a gene: 10. The CDR3 sequence: CASSRAGGPWDTQYF. The CDR3 DNA is TGTGCCAGCAGCAGAGCGGGGGGACCCTGGGATACGCAGTATTTT.